These T cell receptor beta chains were read from a single sample in a study of regulatory T cells in long-lasting Graves disease. MiXCR, run by TCRdb on the multiplex PCR reads, gives a single entry per CDR3 protein. This table has 350,000 to 500,000 distinct CDR3 sequences, roughly 21% appearing once. The material was peripheral blood mononuclear cells (PBMCs), obtained when the disease was refractory, from a patient treated with antithyroid drugs. The receptor set was obtained from a female donor with Graves disease. Each CDR3 is given with its conserved first and last residue. The D gene is left open where the match is weak. Rows may omit the clone size; those that give it use once, few, many or a size class.

many	NA	TRBV15	TRBJ1-1	TGTGCCACCAGCCGAGAAGGGGTGATCGGTGAAGCTTTCTTT	CATSREGVIGEAFF
NA	TRBD1	TRBV28	TRBJ2-7	TGTGCCAGCAGTAACAGGGGAGTCGAGTCCTACGAGCAGTACTTC	CASSNRGVESYEQYF
many	NA	TRBV12-3/TRBV12-4	TRBJ2-7	TGTGCCAGCAGTCTAGGCCAGGGTGTCAACGAGCAGTACTTC	CASSLGQGVNEQYF
few	TRBD1	TRBV7-6	TRBJ1-3	TGTGCCAGCAGCTTAGTAGGAGACAGGGGGCCTGGAAACACCATATATTTT	CASSLVGDRGPGNTIYF
many	NA	TRBV27	TRBJ1-1	TGTGCCAGCAGTTTAACAGGACCGAATGAAGCTTTCTTT	CASSLTGPNEAFF
many	NA	TRBV25-1	TRBJ2-7	TGTGCCAGCAGTGTTCAGGGTTACGAGCAGTACTTC	CASSVQGYEQYF
many	NA	TRBV15	TRBJ1-2	TGTGCCACCAGTGGGGGGTCCTATGGCTACACCTTC	CATSGGSYGYTF
few	TRBD1	TRBV28	TRBJ2-3	TGTGCCAGCAGTTTCATCGGGACAGGGAGCACAGATACGCAGTATTTT	CASSFIGTGSTDTQYF
NA	NA	TRBV7-9	TRBJ1-2	TGTGCCAGCAGCTTAGGCGGGGGGAGCCATGGCTACACCTTC	CASSLGGGSHGYTF
many	NA	TRBV28	TRBJ2-6	TGTGCCAGCAGTTTTTATGAGAGCAGGCTGAGCACTGGGGCCAACGTCCTGACTTTC	CASSFYESRLSTGANVLTF
few	TRBD2	TRBV5-4	TRBJ2-7	TGTGCCAGCAGCTTGGAACCGGGACTAGCGGACTACGAGCAGTACTTC	CASSLEPGLADYEQYF
many	TRBD1	TRBV30	TRBJ1-4	TGTGCCTGGAGTGCCGAGGGGGCTGGCAATGAAAAACTGTTTTTT	CAWSAEGAGNEKLFF
NA	NA	TRBV20-1	TRBJ1-5	TGCAGTGCCAGGGAGAACAATCAGCCCCAGCATTTT	CSARENNQPQHF
NA	NA	TRBV6-1	TRBJ2-7	TGTGCCAGCAGAAGGGACGGACACTACGAGCAGTACTTC	CASRRDGHYEQYF
NA	TRBD2	TRBV24-1	TRBJ2-1	TGTGCCACCAGTGACTCAATAGGGACTAGCGGAAGGAGGTCCCACAATGAGCAGTTCTTC	CATSDSIGTSGRRSHNEQFF
few	NA	TRBV5-1	TRBJ1-1	TGCGCCAGCAGCTTGGCCCGGGACACCGTAACGAACACTGAAGCTTTCTTT	CASSLARDTVTNTEAFF
NA	NA	TRBV27	TRBJ2-7	TGTGCCAGCAGTCCCGGGGACGCCACCTACGAGCAGTACTTC	CASSPGDATYEQYF